The 4 T cell receptor beta chains below come from one sample, sequenced in a study of blood T cells in healthy people across ages. Primed by a sample-barcoded 5' primer and a J-beta primer mix, a second PCR proceeded for roughly 7 to 11 cycles. TCRdb reprocessed the 5' RACE reads with MiXCR, giving one entry per CDR3 protein. The sample yields about 2 million distinct CDR3 sequences, 49% seen once. Sequenced material: blood. These receptors originate from a middle-aged woman in good health.

The rearrangement uses TRBV12-3 or TRBV12-4 and TRBJ2-7, with 11 bases that match TRBD2. The DNA end is more similar to TRBJ2-5, so the J call may be wrong. The CDR3 is 18 amino acids. The CDR3 region has the DNA TGTGCCAGCAGTCTAGTAGCGGGGGGGCGAATATTAGGAGAGACCCAGTACTTC. Translated: CASSLVAGGRILGETQYF.

V gene TRBV4-2 combines with J gene TRBJ1-2; D is undetermined. There are 15 residues in the CDR3. Germline CDR1 LGHNA, CDR2 YNFKEQ. Between the trimmed V and J ends, which lost 3 bases and 0 bases, there was a span of 11 bases. For the CDR3, the DNA is TGTGCCAGCAGCCAGAGGAGCGATTCTAACTATGGCTACACCTTC. Its protein product is CASSQRSDSNYGYTF.

CDR3 coding DNA: TGTGCCAGCAGTACAAGCTTAGCGGGGGGCTTGTACAATGAGCAGTACTTC. It translates to CASSTSLAGGLYNEQYF. The genes are TRBV27 and TRBJ2-1; 10 bases line up with TRBD2. The closer fit of TRBJ2-7 to the DNA end suggests the J call may be wrong. The length of the CDR3 is 17 residues. Germline CDR1 and CDR2: MNHEY and SMNVEV (reference sequence).

This clonotype appeared a few times. This rearrangement joins TRBV5-1 to TRBJ1-2, with D possibly matching TRBD1 (6 bases). There are 15 residues in the CDR3. Germline V gives CDR1 SGHRS, CDR2 YFSETQ. V was trimmed by 0 bases and J by 4 bases, leaving 13 bases between them. CDR3 sequence (DNA): TGCGCCAGCAGCTTGGGGACAGAGTTCGTCTATGGCTACACCTTC. Translating it yields CASSLGTEFVYGYTF.